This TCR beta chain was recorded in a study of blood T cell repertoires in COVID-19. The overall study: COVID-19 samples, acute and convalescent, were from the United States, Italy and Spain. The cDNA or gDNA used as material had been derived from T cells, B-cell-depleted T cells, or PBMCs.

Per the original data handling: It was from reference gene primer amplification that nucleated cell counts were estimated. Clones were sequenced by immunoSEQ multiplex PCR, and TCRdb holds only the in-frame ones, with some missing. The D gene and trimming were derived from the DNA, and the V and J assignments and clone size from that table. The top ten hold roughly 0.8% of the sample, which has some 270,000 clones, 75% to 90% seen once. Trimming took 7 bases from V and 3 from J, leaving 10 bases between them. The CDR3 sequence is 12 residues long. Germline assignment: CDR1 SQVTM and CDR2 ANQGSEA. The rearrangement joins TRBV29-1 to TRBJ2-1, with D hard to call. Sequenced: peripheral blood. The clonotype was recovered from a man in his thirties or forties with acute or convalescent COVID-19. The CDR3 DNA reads TGCAGCGGGCACAGCAACTACAATGAGCAGTTCTTC. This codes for CSGHSNYNEQFF.